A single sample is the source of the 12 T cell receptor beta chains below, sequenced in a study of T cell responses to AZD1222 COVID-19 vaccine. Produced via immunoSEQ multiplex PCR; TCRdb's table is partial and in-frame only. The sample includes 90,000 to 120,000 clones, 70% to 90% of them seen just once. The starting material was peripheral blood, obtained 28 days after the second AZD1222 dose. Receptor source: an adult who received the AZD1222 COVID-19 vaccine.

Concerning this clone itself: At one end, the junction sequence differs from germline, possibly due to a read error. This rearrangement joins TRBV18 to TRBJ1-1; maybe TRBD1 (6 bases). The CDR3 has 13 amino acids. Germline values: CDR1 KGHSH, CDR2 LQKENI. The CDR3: CASSPQGRAEAFF. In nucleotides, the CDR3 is TGTGCCAGCTCGCCACAGGGAAGGGCTGAAGCTTTCTTT.

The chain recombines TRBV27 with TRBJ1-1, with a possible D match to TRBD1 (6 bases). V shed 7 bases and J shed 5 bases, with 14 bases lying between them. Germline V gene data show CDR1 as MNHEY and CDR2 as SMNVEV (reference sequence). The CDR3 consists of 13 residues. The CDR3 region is CASMGAVTTEAFF. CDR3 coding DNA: TGTGCCAGCATGGGGGCGGTAACGACTGAAGCTTTCTTT.

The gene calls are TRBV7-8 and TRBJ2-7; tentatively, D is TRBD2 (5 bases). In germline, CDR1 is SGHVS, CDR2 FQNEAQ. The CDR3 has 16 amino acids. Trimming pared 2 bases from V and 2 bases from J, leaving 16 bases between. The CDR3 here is CASSLPSTTSPYEQYF. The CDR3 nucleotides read TGTGCCAGCAGCTTACCTTCGACTACATCCCCCTACGAGCAGTACTTC.

CDR3 bases: TGTGCCAGCAGTTCCGGCGCGTACCAAGAGACCCAGTACTTC. Protein sequence: CASSSGAYQETQYF. This sequence joins TRBV6-6 and TRBJ2-5; no definite D call. Trimming left V 4 bases short and J 0 bases short, with 9 bases between. The CDR3 runs 14 residues. Germline V CDR1 and CDR2: MNHNY, SVGAGI (reference sequence).

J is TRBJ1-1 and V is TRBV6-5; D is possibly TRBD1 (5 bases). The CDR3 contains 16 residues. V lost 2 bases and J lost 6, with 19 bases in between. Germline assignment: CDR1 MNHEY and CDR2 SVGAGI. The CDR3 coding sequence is TGTGCCAGCAGTTACATACTCCAGGGCGGGCTTGCTGAAGCTTTCTTT. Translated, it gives CASSYILQGGLAEAFF.

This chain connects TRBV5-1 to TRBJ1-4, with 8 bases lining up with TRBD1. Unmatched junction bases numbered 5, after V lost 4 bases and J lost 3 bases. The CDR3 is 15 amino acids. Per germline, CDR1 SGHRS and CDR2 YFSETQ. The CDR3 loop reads CASSPQGAANEKLFF. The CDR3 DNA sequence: TGCGCCAGCAGCCCCCAGGGGGCCGCTAATGAAAAACTGTTTTTT.

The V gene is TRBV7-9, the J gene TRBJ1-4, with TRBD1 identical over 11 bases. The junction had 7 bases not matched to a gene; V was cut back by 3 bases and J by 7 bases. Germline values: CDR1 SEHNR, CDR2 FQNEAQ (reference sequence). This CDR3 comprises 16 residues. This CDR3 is CASSLVSGTGGEKLFF. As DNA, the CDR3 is TGTGCCAGCAGCTTGGTATCCGGGACAGGGGGTGAAAAACTGTTTTTT.

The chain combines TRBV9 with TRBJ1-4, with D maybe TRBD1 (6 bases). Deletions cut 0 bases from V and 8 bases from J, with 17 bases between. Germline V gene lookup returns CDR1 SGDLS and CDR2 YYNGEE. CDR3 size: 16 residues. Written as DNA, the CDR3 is TGTGCCAGCAGCGTAGGGCCGGGGGCCCAAGGGGAAAAACTGTTTTTT. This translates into CASSVGPGAQGEKLFF.

CDR3 in DNA: TGCAGCGTTGACAATTACAGGGGAGATGGCTACACCTTC. This encodes CSVDNYRGDGYTF. The rearrangement uses TRBV29-1 and TRBJ1-2, with 7 bases aligning to TRBD1. V trimming: 3 bases; J trimming: 6 bases; junction bases outside the gene matches: 7. The CDR3 runs 13 residues. The germline CDR1 and CDR2 sequences are SQVTM and ANQGSEA.

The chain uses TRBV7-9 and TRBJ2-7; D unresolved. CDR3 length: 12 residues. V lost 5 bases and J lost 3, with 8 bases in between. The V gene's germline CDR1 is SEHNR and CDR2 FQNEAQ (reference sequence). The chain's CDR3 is CASSPGRYEQYF. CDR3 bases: TGTGCCAGCAGCCCGGGCCGCTACGAGCAGTACTTC.

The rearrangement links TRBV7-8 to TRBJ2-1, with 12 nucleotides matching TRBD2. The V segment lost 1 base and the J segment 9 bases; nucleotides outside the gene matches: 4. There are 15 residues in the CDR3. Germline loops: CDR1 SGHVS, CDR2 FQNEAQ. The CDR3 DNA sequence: TGTGCCAGCAGCTTAGGTCTAGCGGGGGGGCTTGAGCAGTTCTTC. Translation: CASSLGLAGGLEQFF.

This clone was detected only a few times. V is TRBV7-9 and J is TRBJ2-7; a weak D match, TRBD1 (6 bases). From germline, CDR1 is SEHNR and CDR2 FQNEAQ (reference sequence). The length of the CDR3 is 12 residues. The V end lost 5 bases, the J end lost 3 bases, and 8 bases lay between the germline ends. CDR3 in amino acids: CASSQDSYEQYF. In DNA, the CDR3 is TGTGCCAGCAGCCAGGACAGCTACGAGCAGTACTTC.